This T cell receptor beta chain comes out of a study of OX40 agonist ivuxolimab in advanced cancers. Study findings and constraints: CD8+ T cells showed, on average, more clonal expansion than CD4+ cells. At 0.1 to 3.0 mg/kg, CD4+ and CD8+ blood T cells expanded clonally by week 6.

With respect to this clone: What it binds is not known.

V lost 1 base, J lost 2 bases, and 18 bases lay in between. The germline CDR1 and CDR2 sequences are SGDLS and YYNGEE. This CDR3 contains 18 residues. This table comes from immunoSEQ multiplex PCR, and its TCRdb copy is limited to in-frame clones, with some not included. This table has about 53,000 clones, about four fifths appearing once. The sequence came from an adult with an advanced solid tumor such as melanoma, head and neck, liver or kidney cancer. Sequenced material: CD4+ or CD8+ T cells sorted from blood, taken in a trial of the OX40 agonist ivuxolimab. V and J are TRBV9 and TRBJ2-2; perhaps TRBD2 as D (6 bases). The CDR3 DNA is TGTGCCAGCAGCGTATCTGTTAATAGCGGTCTAAACACCGGGGAGCTGTTTTTT. Amino acids: CASSVSVNSGLNTGELFF.